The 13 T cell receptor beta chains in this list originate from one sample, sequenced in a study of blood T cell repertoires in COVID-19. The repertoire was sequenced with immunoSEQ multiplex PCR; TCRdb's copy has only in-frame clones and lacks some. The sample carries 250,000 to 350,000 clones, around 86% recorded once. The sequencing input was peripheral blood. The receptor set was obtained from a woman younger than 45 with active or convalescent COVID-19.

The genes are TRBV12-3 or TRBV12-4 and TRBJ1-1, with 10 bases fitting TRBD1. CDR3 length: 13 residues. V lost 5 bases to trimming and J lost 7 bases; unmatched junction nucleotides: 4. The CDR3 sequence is CASSKGTGVEAFF. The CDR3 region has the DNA TGTGCCAGCAGTAAAGGGACAGGGGTTGAAGCTTTCTTT.

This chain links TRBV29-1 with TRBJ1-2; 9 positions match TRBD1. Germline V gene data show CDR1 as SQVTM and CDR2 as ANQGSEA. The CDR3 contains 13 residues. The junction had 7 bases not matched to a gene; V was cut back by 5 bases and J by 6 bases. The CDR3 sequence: CSVTSTGGDGYTF. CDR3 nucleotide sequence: TGCAGCGTTACCTCCACAGGGGGCGATGGCTACACCTTC. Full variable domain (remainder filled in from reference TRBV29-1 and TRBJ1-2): SAVISQKPSRDICQRGTSLTIQCQVDSQVTMMFWYRQQPGQSLTLIATANQGSEATYESGFVIDKFPISRPNLTFSTLTVSNMSPEDSSIYLCSVTSTGGDGYTFGSGTRLTVV.

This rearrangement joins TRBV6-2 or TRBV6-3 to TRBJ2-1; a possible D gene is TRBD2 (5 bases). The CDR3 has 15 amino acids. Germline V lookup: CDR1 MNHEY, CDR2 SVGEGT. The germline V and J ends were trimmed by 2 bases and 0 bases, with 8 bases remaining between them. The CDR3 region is CASSYGGSSYNEQFF. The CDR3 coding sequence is TGTGCCAGCAGTTACGGAGGAAGCTCCTACAATGAGCAGTTCTTC.

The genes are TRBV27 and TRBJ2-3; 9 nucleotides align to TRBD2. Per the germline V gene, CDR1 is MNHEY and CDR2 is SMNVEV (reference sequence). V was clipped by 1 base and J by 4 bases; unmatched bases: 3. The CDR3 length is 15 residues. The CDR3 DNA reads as TGTGCCAGCAGTTTATACGGCGGGGGGGCAGATACGCAGTATTTT. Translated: CASSLYGGGADTQYF.

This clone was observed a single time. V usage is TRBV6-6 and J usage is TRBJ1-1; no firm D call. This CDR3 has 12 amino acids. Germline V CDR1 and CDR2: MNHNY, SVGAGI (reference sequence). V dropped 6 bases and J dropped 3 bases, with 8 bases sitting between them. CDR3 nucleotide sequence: TGTGCCAGCAGCTATGCGGACACTGAAGCTTTCTTT. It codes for CASSYADTEAFF.

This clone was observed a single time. DNA for the CDR3: TGTGCCAGCAGCTTGGCCGGAGGGGGGGACGTACCCCAGCATTTT. Amino acids: CASSLAGGGDVPQHF. This chain uses TRBV5-8 with TRBJ1-5; perhaps TRBD1 as D (6 bases). V lost 0 bases to trimming and J lost 10 bases, with 17 bases between them. The CDR3 consists of 15 residues. Germline-derived CDR1 and CDR2 are SGHTS and YDEGEE.

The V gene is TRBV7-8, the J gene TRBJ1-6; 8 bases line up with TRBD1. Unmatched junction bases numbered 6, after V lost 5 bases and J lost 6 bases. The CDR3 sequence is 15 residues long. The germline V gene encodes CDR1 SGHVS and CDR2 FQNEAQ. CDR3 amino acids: CASSNRQGSNSPLHF. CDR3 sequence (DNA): TGTGCCAGCAGCAACCGACAGGGGAGTAATTCACCCCTCCACTTT.

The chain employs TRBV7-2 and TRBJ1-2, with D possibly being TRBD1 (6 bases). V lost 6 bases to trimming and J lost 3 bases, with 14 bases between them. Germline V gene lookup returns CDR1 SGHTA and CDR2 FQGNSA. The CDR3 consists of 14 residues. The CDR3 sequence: CASSPRQEYYGYTF. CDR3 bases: TGTGCCAGCAGTCCCCGACAGGAATACTATGGCTACACCTTC.

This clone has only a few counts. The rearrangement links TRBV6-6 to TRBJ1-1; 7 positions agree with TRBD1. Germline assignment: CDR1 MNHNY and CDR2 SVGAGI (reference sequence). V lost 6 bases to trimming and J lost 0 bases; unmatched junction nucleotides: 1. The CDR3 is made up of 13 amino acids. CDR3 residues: CASRGQMNTEAFF. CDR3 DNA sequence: TGTGCCAGCAGGGGACAGATGAACACTGAAGCTTTCTTT.

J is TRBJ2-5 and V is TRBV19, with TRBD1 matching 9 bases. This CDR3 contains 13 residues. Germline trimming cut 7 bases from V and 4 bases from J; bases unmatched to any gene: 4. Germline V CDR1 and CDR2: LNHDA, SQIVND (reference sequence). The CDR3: CASTQGQGETQYF. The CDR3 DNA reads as TGTGCCAGTACCCAGGGACAGGGAGAGACCCAGTACTTC.

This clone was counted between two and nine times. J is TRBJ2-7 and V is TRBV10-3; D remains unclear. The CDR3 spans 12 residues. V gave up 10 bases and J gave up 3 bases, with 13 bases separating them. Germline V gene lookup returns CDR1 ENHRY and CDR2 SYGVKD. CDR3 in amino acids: CATRHESYEQYF. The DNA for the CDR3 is TGTGCCACCCGACACGAGAGCTACGAGCAGTACTTC.

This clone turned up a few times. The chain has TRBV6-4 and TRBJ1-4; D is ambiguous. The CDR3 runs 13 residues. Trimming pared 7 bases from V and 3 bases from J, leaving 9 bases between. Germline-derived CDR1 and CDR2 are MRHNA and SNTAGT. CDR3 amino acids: CASKEIPNEKLFF. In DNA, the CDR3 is TGTGCCAGCAAAGAGATACCTAATGAAAAACTGTTTTTT.

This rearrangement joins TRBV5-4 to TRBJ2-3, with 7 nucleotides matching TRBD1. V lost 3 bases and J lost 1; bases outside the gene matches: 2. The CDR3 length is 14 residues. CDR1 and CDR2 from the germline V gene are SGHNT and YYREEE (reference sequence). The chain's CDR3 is CASSSQGGTDTQYF. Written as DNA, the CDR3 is TGTGCCAGCAGCTCCCAGGGGGGCACAGATACGCAGTATTTT.